A single sample gave rise to the 4 T cell receptor beta chains below, sequenced in a study of radiation and T cells in renal cell carcinoma. Measured with immunoSEQ multiplex PCR; TCRdb has only the in-frame clones, and not every one. The table includes 110,000 to 150,000 clones, approximately 82% detected once. Documented time point: baseline pretreatment blood. Treatment noted: 15 Gy SBRT to primary tumor, nephrectomy 4 weeks later. Material: blood, obtained from a patient whose treatment included radiotherapy and nephrectomy. The receptors come from a woman aged 45-65 years with renal cell carcinoma.

This rearrangement joins TRBV6-6 to TRBJ2-7; D gene ambiguous. This CDR3 region has 12 residues. Looked up from germline, CDR1 is MNHNY and CDR2 is SVGAGI (reference sequence). Trimming cost V 2 bases and J 3 bases, with 5 bases left between them. CDR3 DNA sequence: TGTGCCAGCAGTTACCCCAACTACGAGCAGTACTTC. Protein sequence: CASSYPNYEQYF.

This clone was detected only a few times. This rearrangement joins TRBV11-2 to TRBJ1-6; D remains ambiguous. The CDR3 totals 15 residues. V was cut by 5 bases and J by 7 bases, with 15 bases left in between. CDR1 is SGHAT and CDR2 is FQNNGV in the germline V gene. CDR3 protein: CASSPSGRGNSPLHF. CDR3 DNA: TGTGCCAGCAGCCCCTCTGGACGCGGGAATTCACCCCTCCACTTT.

This clone was seen only a few times. Without the conserved terminal phenylalanine or tryptophan, this CDR3 likely stems from a read error. The DNA is left out, because the CDR3 cannot be placed on it with certainty; the CDR3 is given as TCRdb lists it. The rearrangement uses TRBV20-1 and TRBJ1-1. Termini included, the CDR3 measures 8 amino acids. The germline V gene has CDR1 DFQATT and CDR2 SNEGSKA (reference sequence). The CDR3 protein is CSAEPGLY.

This clone was picked up one time. This chain joins TRBV7-8 and TRBJ2-7; no reliable D call. CDR3 length: 14 amino acids. Germline CDR1 SGHVS, CDR2 FQNEAQ. Trimming pared 0 bases from V and 6 bases from J, leaving 12 bases between. The CDR3 here is CASSLAAPGFEQYF. The CDR3, as DNA: TGTGCCAGCAGCTTAGCGGCTCCAGGATTCGAGCAGTACTTC.